The source of this T cell receptor (beta chain) is a study of blood T cells in healthy people across ages. Study-level results: Possibly confounding the expanded clonotype changes was the fact that donor CMV status was unknown.

Donors were systemically healthy Caucasian individuals from Russia aged roughly 6 to 100 years. The authors ran a second PCR of roughly 7 to 11 cycles using a sample-barcoded 5' primer and a J-beta primer mix. A template-switch adaptor with 12 random nucleotides tagged each cDNA molecule. There were at least 2.5 million CDR3-containing paired-end reads obtained from each sample. TCRdb analysed the 5' RACE reads with MiXCR anew, one entry per CDR3 protein. This table holds 850,000 to 1,000,000 distinct CDR3 sequences, roughly 43% found once. Concerning this clonotype itself: Its antigen is not known. Compared with germline, one end of the junction differs, possibly owing to a read error.

CDR1 and CDR2 from the germline V gene are LGHDT and YNNKEL (reference sequence). The CDR3 totals 17 residues. This sequence joins TRBV3-1 and TRBJ2-6, with D perhaps matching TRBD1 (5 bases). Sequencing was done on a sample of blood. This receptor was identified in a man aged 25-45 years in good health. DNA for the CDR3: TGTGCCAGCAGTGGATCCGACGGTTTCTCTGGGGCCAGCGTCCTGACTTTC. Its protein product is CASSGSDGFSGASVLTF.